This T cell receptor beta chain appears in the sequencing data of a study of response to subunit inactivated influenza vaccine. Study outcomes and limitations: After each seasonal influenza vaccination, few new T cells are recruited, the authors suggested.

For this clonotype: Its antigen is not known.

TCRdb used MiXCR to reprocess the RT-PCR reads, holding one entry per CDR3 protein. The sample holds around 520,000 distinct CDR3 sequences, over 25% seen once. V was pared by 0 bases and J by 1 base, with 10 bases between. The germline gives CDR1 DFQATT, CDR2 SNEGSKA (reference sequence). The length of the CDR3 is 14 residues. The clonotype was recovered from a man in his forties or fifties who received an inactivated influenza vaccine. The gene calls are TRBV20-1 and TRBJ2-7; possible D gene TRBD2, 5 bases. The starting material was CD4+ T cells sorted from PBMCs, obtained 4 to 6 days after vaccination. CDR3 DNA: TGCAGTGCTAGAGAATACCGGGGTTCCTACGAGCAGTACTTC. As protein: CSAREYRGSYEQYF.